This T cell receptor beta chain was sequenced for a study of blood T cell repertoires in COVID-19. Looking at the study overall: T cells, B-cell-depleted T cells, or PBMCs supplied cDNA or gDNA.

Libraries were prepared by immunoSEQ multiplex PCR; TCRdb keeps only in-frame clonotypes and omits some of them. Counted here are about 230,000 clones, around 86% occurring once; the ten biggest clones make up around 10%. A Seattle source enrolled patients during active infection and followed them longitudinally. The CDR3 runs 14 residues. CDR1 and CDR2 from the germline V gene are SGHRS and YFSETQ. The V segment lost 4 bases and the J segment 2 bases; nucleotides outside the gene matches: 3. The sample holds one count of this clone. Sequences were obtained from peripheral blood. The chain has TRBV5-1 and TRBJ1-3, with 7 bases that match TRBD1. The source is a man aged 45-65 years with COVID-19, enrolled during active disease. The CDR3 DNA reads as TGCGCCAGCAGCACAGACAGGGCTGGAAACACCATATATTTT. Translating gives CASSTDRAGNTIYF.